Shown below are 27 T cell receptor beta chains from a single sample sequenced in a study of tumor-infiltrating lymphocytes in primary liver carcinoma. Both RNA and DNA were isolated together from around 20-30 mg of bulk tissue that had not been sorted. Production of TCR beta cDNA used about 500 ng total RNA together with a constant-region primer. TCR beta libraries came from three nested multiplex PCR rounds using slightly modified ARM-PCR. The opening two PCR rounds, around 9 cycles each, paired TRBV1-TRBV30 forward primers with a C-beta reverse primer. TCRdb re-analysed the multiplex PCR reads in MiXCR, keeping a single row per CDR3 protein. The sample lists 90,000 to 150,000 distinct CDR3 sequences, roughly 75% occurring once. Material: tumor-adjacent normal liver tissue. These receptors were collected from an older woman with primary liver carcinoma and hepatitis B virus infection.

This clonotype was recorded a few times. The chain joins TRBV28 to TRBJ2-2, with 7 nucleotides matching TRBD2. From germline, CDR1 is MDHEN and CDR2 SYDVKM. Trimming took 4 bases from V and 4 from J; bases not matched to a gene: 6. The CDR3 contains 15 residues. The CDR3 reads CASSSGGGGTGELFF. The CDR3 bases are TGTGCCAGCAGTTCGGGCGGGGGAGGCACCGGGGAGCTGTTTTTT.

Note on this clonotype: Sequence at one end of the junction differs from germline and may be a read error. The V call is TRBV6-6, the J call TRBJ2-1, with 7 bases lining up with TRBD1. The CDR3 is 16 residues long. Germline V gives CDR1 MNHNY, CDR2 SVGAGI (reference sequence). CDR3 protein: CASSFGTDADYNEQFF. In nucleotides, the CDR3 is TGTGCCAGCAGTTTCGGGACAGATGCCGACTACAATGAACAGTTCTTC.

This clonotype showed up just once. The conserved phenylalanine or tryptophan is not found at the CDR3 terminus, so this likely reflects a read error. The chain has TRBV4-1 and TRBJ2-5; D perhaps matches TRBD2 (6 bases). The CDR3 runs to 14 residues. Germline CDR1 MGHRA, CDR2 YSYEKL. V was clipped by 5 bases and J by 5 bases, with 15 bases between them. CDR3 amino acids: CASSKRVREETQYL. In nucleotides, the CDR3 is TGCGCCAGCAGCAAGCGCGTCCGGGAGGAGACCCAGTACTTA.

This clonotype came up a few times. An end of the junction differs from the germline gene, which may be a read error. The rearrangement uses TRBV7-8 and TRBJ2-5; D unresolved. CDR3 length: 10 amino acids. Germline V gene data show CDR1 as SGHVS and CDR2 as FQNEAQ. The CDR3 sequence: CACSLETQYF. CDR3 DNA sequence: TGTGCCTGCAGCTTGGAGACCCAGTACTTC. Combining the CDR3 with reference TRBV7-8 and TRBJ2-5 gives the whole variable domain GAGVSQSPRYKVAKRGQDVALRCDPISGHVSLFWYQQALGQGPEFLTYFQNEAQLDKSGLPSDRFFAERPEGSVSTLKIQRTQQEDSAVYLCACSLETQYFGPGTRLLVL.

This clonotype was seen many times. V gene TRBV5-1 combines with J gene TRBJ2-7; D is ambiguous. V lost 2 bases and J 7 bases, leaving 13 bases between the germline ends. The CDR3 runs 13 residues. In germline, CDR1 is SGHRS, CDR2 YFSETQ. This chain's CDR3 is CASSLGLQGEQYF. The CDR3 DNA follows: TGCGCCAGCAGCTTAGGGCTCCAAGGGGAGCAGTACTTC.

Many counts were recorded for this clonotype. The rearrangement links TRBV6-5 to TRBJ1-1; D might be TRBD1 (6 bases). Germline V lookup: CDR1 MNHEY, CDR2 SVGAGI. V lost 0 bases, J lost 11 bases, and 19 bases lay in between. This CDR3 comprises 15 residues. The CDR3 here is CASSYSGRGLVGAFF. The CDR3, as DNA: TGTGCCAGCAGTTACTCGGGCAGGGGCCTCGTTGGGGCTTTCTTT.

The rearrangement joins TRBV29-1 to TRBJ2-7, with unresolved D. The ends were cut back, 8 bases at V and 3 bases at J, with 23 bases in the middle. The CDR3 length is 15 residues. Germline V lookup: CDR1 SQVTM, CDR2 ANQGSEA. CDR3 loop: CSLRRAGASGYEQYF. CDR3 nucleotides: TGCAGCCTCCGACGGGCAGGAGCTTCTGGCTACGAGCAGTACTTC.

A word on this clonotype: This may arise from a read error, as a much more abundant clone is one base away. This rearrangement joins TRBV10-3 to TRBJ2-3; 11 nucleotides line up with TRBD2. Germline assignment: CDR1 ENHRY and CDR2 SYGVKD. The CDR3 covers 16 residues. V gave up 6 bases and J gave up 3 bases; unmatched junction bases: 8. The CDR3 loop is CAISVAGGTVTDTQYF. CDR3 in DNA: TGTGCCATCAGCGTAGCGGGAGGGACGGTGACAGATACGCAGTATTTT.

Worth noting for this clonotype: Its ends do not fully match the called genes, so a read error is possible. The rearrangement links TRBV11-2 to TRBJ2-1; no definite D call. Germline CDR1 reads SGHAT; CDR2 reads FQNNGV. The CDR3 runs to 14 residues. The CDR3 here is CASSLDKPNNEQSF. Here the CDR3 DNA reads TGTGCCAGCAGCTTAGATAAGCCCAACAATGAGCAGTCCTTC.

A word on this clonotype: At one end, the junction sequence differs from germline, possibly due to a read error. The chain combines TRBV11-2 with TRBJ2-1; the D gene is possibly TRBD2 (5 bases). There are 16 residues in the CDR3. The germline CDR1 and CDR2 sequences are SGHAT and FQNNGV. The CDR3 is CASSRLNSEVANEQLF. The DNA for the CDR3 is TGTGCCAGCAGCCGACTAAACTCCGAGGTTGCCAATGAGCAACTCTTC.

The table lists this clonotype with many counts. J is TRBJ2-1 and V is TRBV13; 9 bases match TRBD2. V shed 4 bases, J shed 0 bases, and the junction held 13 bases outside the gene matches. Germline CDR1 and CDR2: PRHDT and FYEKMQ (reference sequence). CDR3 length: 19 amino acids. The CDR3 DNA is TGTGCCAGCAGCTCACGCCCTGATTCTAGCGGGGACTCCTACAATGAGCAGTTCTTC. Translated: CASSSRPDSSGDSYNEQFF. Complete variable domain (other parts from reference TRBV13 and TRBJ2-1): AAGVIQSPRHLIKEKRETATLKCYPIPRHDTVYWYQQGPGQDPQFLISFYEKMQSDKGSIPDRFSAQQFSDYHSELNMSSLELGDSALYFCASSSRPDSSGDSYNEQFFGPGTRLTVL.

Worth noting for this clonotype: A single base separates this from a much larger clone, so it may be a read error. The chain has TRBV9 and TRBJ1-1; TRBD1 is a possible D gene (5 bases). The germline V gene has CDR1 SGDLS and CDR2 YYNGEE. This CDR3 spans 15 amino acids. CDR3: CASNVVQDANTEAFF. The CDR3 DNA is TGTGCCAGCAACGTAGTACAGGACGCAAACACTGAAGCTTTCTTT.

The chain links TRBV6-2 or TRBV6-3 to TRBJ2-1, with D hard to call. Germline loops: CDR1 MNHEY, CDR2 SVGEGT. The CDR3 totals 13 residues. The V gene lost 11 bases and the J gene lost 5 bases, with 16 bases spanning the gap. This chain's CDR3 is CAGRVIANNEQFF. Here the CDR3 DNA reads TGTGCCGGTAGGGTGATTGCAAACAATGAGCAGTTCTTC.

As regards this clonotype: A much larger clone differs by one base, so this may be a read error. The CDR3 here is CASSDNGANTEASF. CDR3 sequence (DNA): TGTGCCAGCAGTGATAATGGGGCAAACACTGAAGCTTCCTTT. The gene calls are TRBV25-1 and TRBJ1-1, with D maybe TRBD1 (5 bases). This CDR3 is 14 amino acids long. Germline-derived CDR1 and CDR2 are MGHDK and SYGVNS.

This clonotype was found many times. The rearrangement links TRBV6-2 or TRBV6-3 to TRBJ2-1; 8 bases agree with TRBD2. The V and J ends lost 6 bases and 5 bases, in that order; junction bases with no gene match: 12. CDR1 and CDR2 (germline): MNHEY, SVGEGT. This CDR3 has 16 amino acids. CDR3 sequence reads: CASRVLAGLGNNEQFF. CDR3 in DNA: TGTGCCAGCAGAGTTTTAGCGGGATTGGGAAACAATGAGCAGTTCTTC.

About this clonotype: Sequence at one end of the junction differs from germline and may be a read error. The chain employs TRBV30 and TRBJ2-7; maybe TRBD1 (5 bases). Germline V gene lookup returns CDR1 GTSNPN and CDR2 SVGIG (reference sequence). This CDR3 has 16 amino acids. As DNA, the CDR3 is TGTGCCTGGAGTCCATTAGGGGTTAGCAGCTCCTACGAGCAGTGCTTC. Translated: CAWSPLGVSSSYEQCF.

A note on this clonotype: This may be a read error: a much more frequent sequence differs by one nucleotide. V is TRBV7-9 and J is TRBJ2-3; D remains ambiguous. V was clipped by 2 bases and J by 5 bases, with 14 bases between them. The length of the CDR3 is 15 residues. CDR1 and CDR2 (germline): SEHNR, FQNEAQ (reference sequence). DNA of the CDR3: TGTGCCAGCAGCTTATGGGTGGGAATTGGAGATACGCAGTATTTT. This encodes CASSLWVGIGDTQYF.

The chain recombines TRBV12-3 or TRBV12-4 with TRBJ2-3; 8 positions agree with TRBD2. The CDR3 length is 14 residues. V was pared by 5 bases and J by 5 bases, with 6 bases of the junction left unmatched. CDR3 sequence: CASSNRREEDTQYF. CDR3 DNA: TGTGCCAGCAGTAATCGGCGGGAGGAAGATACGCAGTATTTT.

As to this clonotype: A much larger clone differs by one base, so this may be a read error. The final CDR3 position lacks the conserved phenylalanine or tryptophan, pointing to a likely read error. The chain is built from TRBV5-1 and TRBJ1-1; tentatively, D is TRBD1 (5 bases). Looked up from germline, CDR1 is SGHRS and CDR2 is YFSETQ. Trimming removed 0 bases from V and 3 bases from J, with 12 bases in between. This CDR3 region has 15 residues. CDR3: CASSLDVLGDTEAFY. Here the CDR3 DNA reads TGCGCCAGCAGCTTGGACGTTTTGGGGGACACTGAAGCTTTCTAT.

This clonotype occurred a few times. One junction end does not reproduce the germline sequence, and a read error may be involved. The chain joins TRBV20-1 to TRBJ2-6, with D possibly TRBD1 on 5 matching bases. Germline CDR1 is DFQATT and CDR2 is SNEGSKA (reference sequence). The CDR3 length is 16 residues. The CDR3 nucleotides are TGCAGTGCTAGACCCTTGGGGCGCTCTGGGGCCGACGTCCCGACTTTC. Translating gives CSARPLGRSGADVPTF.

This clonotype was observed a single time. This CDR3 fails to terminate in the conserved phenylalanine or tryptophan, so it likely reflects a read error. The chain is built from TRBV7-9 and TRBJ2-6; D is ambiguous. This CDR3 is built from 19 residues. Germline V gives CDR1 SEHNR, CDR2 FQNEAQ (reference sequence). The DNA for the CDR3 is TGTGCTAGCAGCTCCTTAGTTGAAACAGAGAGCTCTGGGGCCAACGTCCTGACTTTG. Translation gives CASSSLVETESSGANVLTL.

This clonotype was picked up one time. Given a much more abundant clone one base away, this may be a read error. This chain connects TRBV11-2 to TRBJ1-6; 10 bases are a match to TRBD1. Germline CDR1 reads SGHAT; CDR2 reads FQNNGV. The CDR3 length is 14 residues. This CDR3 reads CASGKGTGDSLLHF. DNA of the CDR3: TGTGCCAGCGGGAAAGGGACAGGGGATTCACTCCTCCACTTT.

Details on this clonotype: It may be a read error: a sequence one base away is much more abundant. This chain joins TRBV28 and TRBJ1-6; tentative D call: TRBD1 (5 bases). Per germline, CDR1 MDHEN and CDR2 SYDVKM. The CDR3 extends over 16 amino acids. Trimming left V 2 bases short and J 9 bases short, with 17 bases between. CDR3: CASSLTTEGSTSPLHF. CDR3 nucleotide sequence: TGTGCCAGCAGTTTAACGACAGAGGGTAGTACTTCACCCCTCCACTTT.

V and J are TRBV5-1 and TRBJ2-3; tentative D call: TRBD2 (7 bases). V gave up 8 bases and J gave up 3 bases, with 22 bases separating them. Germline CDR1 reads SGHRS; CDR2 reads YFSETQ. The CDR3 spans 16 residues. DNA of the CDR3: TGCGCCAGTCGAGGGGGTGGCGGGAGTAGGACAGATACGCAGTATTTT. It yields the protein CASRGGGGSRTDTQYF. The full variable domain, in which reference TRBV5-1 and TRBJ2-3 provide the parts outside the CDR3, is KAGVTQTPRYLIKTRGQQVTLSCSPISGHRSVSWYQQTPGQGLQFLFEYFSETQRNKGNFPGRFSGRQFSNSRSEMNVSTLELGDSALYLCASRGGGGSRTDTQYFGPGTRLTVL.

In its sample, this clonotype was seen many times. The gene calls are TRBV6-1 and TRBJ1-2; TRBD1 agrees at 7 bases. The length of the CDR3 is 14 residues. Germline V gene data show CDR1 as MNHNS and CDR2 as SASEGT. The V segment lost 4 bases and the J segment 1 base; nucleotides outside the gene matches: 3. In DNA form, the CDR3 reads TGTGCCAGCAGTGCAGGGGGACATAACTATGGCTACACCTTC. Amino acid sequence: CASSAGGHNYGYTF.

Remarks on this clonotype: Being one base from a much bigger clone, this may be a read error. V gene TRBV28 combines with J gene TRBJ1-2; 7 positions match TRBD1. This CDR3 region has 13 residues. Germline assignment: CDR1 MDHEN and CDR2 SYDVKM. Here the CDR3 DNA reads TGTACCAGCAGACTCTCACAGGGGAGGGGCTACACCTTC. This sequence encodes CTSRLSQGRGYTF.

V gene TRBV11-2 combines with J gene TRBJ2-1; no clear D. The CDR3 extends over 13 amino acids. The V gene lost 5 bases and the J gene lost 13 bases, with 18 bases spanning the gap. Germline CDR1 and CDR2: SGHAT and FQNNGV. CDR3 loop: CASSGRLQETQFF. The CDR3 DNA reads TGTGCCAGCAGCGGACGGCTACAAGAGACTCAGTTCTTC.